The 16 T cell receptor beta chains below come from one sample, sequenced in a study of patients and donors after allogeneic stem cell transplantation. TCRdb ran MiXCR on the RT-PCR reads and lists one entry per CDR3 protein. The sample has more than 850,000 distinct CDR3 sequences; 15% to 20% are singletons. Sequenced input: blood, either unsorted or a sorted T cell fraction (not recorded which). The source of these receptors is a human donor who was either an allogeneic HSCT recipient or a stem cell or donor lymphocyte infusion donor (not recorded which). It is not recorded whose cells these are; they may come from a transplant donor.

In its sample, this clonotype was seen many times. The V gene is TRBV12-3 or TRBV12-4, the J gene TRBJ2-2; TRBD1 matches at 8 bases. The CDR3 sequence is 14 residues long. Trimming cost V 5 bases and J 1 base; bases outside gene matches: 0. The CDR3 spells CASSDRGNTGELFF. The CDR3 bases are TGTGCCAGCAGTGACAGGGGGAACACCGGGGAGCTGTTTTTT.

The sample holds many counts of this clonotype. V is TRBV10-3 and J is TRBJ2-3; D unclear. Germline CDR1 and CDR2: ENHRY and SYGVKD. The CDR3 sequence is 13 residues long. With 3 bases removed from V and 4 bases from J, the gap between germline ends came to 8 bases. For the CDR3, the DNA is TGTGCCATCAGTGAAGTTGGAGCAGATACGCAGTATTTT. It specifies CAISEVGADTQYF.

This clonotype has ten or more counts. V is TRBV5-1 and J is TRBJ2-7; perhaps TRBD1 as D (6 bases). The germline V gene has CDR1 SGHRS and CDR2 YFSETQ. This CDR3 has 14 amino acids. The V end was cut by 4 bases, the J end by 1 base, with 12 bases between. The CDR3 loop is CASSHRDTSYEQYF. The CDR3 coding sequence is TGCGCCAGCAGCCACCGGGACACGTCCTACGAGCAGTACTTC.

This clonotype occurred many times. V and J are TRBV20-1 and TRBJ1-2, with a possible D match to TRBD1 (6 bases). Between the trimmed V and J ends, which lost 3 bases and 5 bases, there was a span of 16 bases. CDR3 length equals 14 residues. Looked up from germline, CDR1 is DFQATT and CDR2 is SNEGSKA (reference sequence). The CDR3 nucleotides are TGCAGTGCTAGTGTCAAGAACAGGGCATATGGCTACACCTTC. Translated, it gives CSASVKNRAYGYTF.

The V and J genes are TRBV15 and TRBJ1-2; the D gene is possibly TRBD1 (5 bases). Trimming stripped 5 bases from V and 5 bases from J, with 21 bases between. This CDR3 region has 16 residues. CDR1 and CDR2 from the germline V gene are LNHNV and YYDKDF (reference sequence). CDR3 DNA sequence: TGTGCCACCAGCCCCCCAGGGTTGGGGTTAGCATATGGCTACACCTTC. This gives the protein CATSPPGLGLAYGYTF.

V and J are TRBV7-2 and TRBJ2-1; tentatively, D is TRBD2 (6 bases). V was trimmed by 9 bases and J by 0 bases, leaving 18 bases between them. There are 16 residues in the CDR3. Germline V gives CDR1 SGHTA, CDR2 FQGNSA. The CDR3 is CASSAVGGNSYNEQFF. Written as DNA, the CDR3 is TGTGCCAGTAGCGCTGTAGGCGGGAACTCCTACAATGAGCAGTTCTTC.

The CDR3 region is CAISEPKGAFF. The CDR3 bases are TGTGCCATCAGTGAACCAAAAGGGGCTTTCTTT. The J gene is TRBJ1-1, the V gene TRBV10-3; unclear D gene. The CDR3 extends over 11 amino acids. Per germline, CDR1 ENHRY and CDR2 SYGVKD. Trimming removed 3 bases at V and 11 bases at J, with 10 bases between.

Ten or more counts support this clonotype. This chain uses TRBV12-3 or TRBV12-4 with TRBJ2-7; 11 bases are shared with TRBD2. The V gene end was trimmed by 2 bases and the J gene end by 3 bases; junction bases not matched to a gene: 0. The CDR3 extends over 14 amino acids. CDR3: CASSLTSGSYEQYF. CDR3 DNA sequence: TGTGCCAGCAGTTTAACTAGCGGGAGCTACGAGCAGTACTTC.

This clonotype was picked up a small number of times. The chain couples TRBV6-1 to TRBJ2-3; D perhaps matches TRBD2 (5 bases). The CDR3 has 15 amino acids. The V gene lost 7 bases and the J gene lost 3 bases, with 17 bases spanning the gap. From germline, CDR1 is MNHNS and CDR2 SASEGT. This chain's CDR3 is CASTPLGDVTDTQYF. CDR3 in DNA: TGTGCCAGCACTCCTCTCGGGGATGTTACAGATACGCAGTATTTT.

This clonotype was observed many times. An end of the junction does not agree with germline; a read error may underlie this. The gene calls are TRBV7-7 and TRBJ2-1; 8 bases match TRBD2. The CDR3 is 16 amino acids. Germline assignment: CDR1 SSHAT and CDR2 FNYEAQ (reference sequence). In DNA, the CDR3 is TGTGCTAGCAGCTTAGGAGGGAGCGGGGGCTACAATGAGCAGTTCTTC. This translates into CASSLGGSGGYNEQFF.

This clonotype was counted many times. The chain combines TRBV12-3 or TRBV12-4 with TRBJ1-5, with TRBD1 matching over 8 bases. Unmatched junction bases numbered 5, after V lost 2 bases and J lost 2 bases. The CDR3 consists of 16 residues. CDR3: CASSLRVGQGNQPQHF. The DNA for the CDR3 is TGTGCCAGCAGTTTACGGGTGGGACAGGGCAATCAGCCCCAGCATTTT.

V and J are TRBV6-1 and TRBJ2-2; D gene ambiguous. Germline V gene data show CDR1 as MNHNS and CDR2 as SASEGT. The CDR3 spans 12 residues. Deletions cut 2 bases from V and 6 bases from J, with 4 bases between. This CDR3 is CASSEFSGELFF. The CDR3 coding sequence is TGTGCCAGCAGTGAATTCTCCGGGGAGCTGTTTTTT.

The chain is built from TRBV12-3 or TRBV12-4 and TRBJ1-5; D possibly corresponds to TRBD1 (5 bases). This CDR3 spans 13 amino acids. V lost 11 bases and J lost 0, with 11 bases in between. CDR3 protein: CAGAFNSNQPQHF. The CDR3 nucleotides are TGTGCCGGGGCTTTTAATAGCAATCAGCCCCAGCATTTT.

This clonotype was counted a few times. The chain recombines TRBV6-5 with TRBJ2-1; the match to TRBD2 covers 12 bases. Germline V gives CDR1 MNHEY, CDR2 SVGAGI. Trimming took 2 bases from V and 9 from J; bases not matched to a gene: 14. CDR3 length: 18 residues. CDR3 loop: CASSYTGLAGIPVGEQFF. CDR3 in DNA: TGTGCCAGCAGTTACACCGGACTAGCGGGGATTCCGGTGGGTGAGCAGTTCTTC.

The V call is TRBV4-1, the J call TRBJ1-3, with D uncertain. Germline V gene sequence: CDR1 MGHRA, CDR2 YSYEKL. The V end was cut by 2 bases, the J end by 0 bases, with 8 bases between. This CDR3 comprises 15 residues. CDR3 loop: CASSQNRDSGNTIYF. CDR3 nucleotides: TGCGCCAGCAGCCAAAATAGGGACTCTGGAAACACCATATATTTT.

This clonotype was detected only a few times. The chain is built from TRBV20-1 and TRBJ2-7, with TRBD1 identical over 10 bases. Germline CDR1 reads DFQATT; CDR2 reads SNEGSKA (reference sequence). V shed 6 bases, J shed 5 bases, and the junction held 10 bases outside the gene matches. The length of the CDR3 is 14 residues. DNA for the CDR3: TGCAGTGCCGAGAAAGGGACAGGGGCTGACGAGCAGTACTTC. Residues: CSAEKGTGADEQYF.